Listed below are T cell receptor beta chains from one sample, sequenced in a study of identical twins. TCRdb ran MiXCR on the 5' RACE reads and lists one entry per CDR3 protein. The sample yields hundreds of thousands of distinct CDR3 sequences, 15% to 20% seen once. These same records also appear under a second study, on T cells expressing NK-cell markers.

Sequences were obtained from PBMCs. The receptor set was obtained from a woman aged 18-29 years in good health. The CDR3 runs from the conserved cysteine through the conserved F or W. Fields, in order: CDR3 DNA, CDR3 protein, clone size, J gene, D gene, V gene. D genes are given only for firm matches. Where a row states a size, it is once, few, many or the class of an expanded clone; other rows omit it.

cdr3_nt: TGTGCCAAGCGGGACGGCTACGAGCAGTACTTC
cdr3_aa: CAKRDGYEQYF
clone_size: .
j_call: TRBJ2-7
d_call: TRBD2
v_call: TRBV2

cdr3_nt: TGTGCCACCAGCAGAGGGGGGACATTAGGTAATTACGAGCAGTACTTC
cdr3_aa: CATSRGGTLGNYEQYF
clone_size: few
j_call: TRBJ2-7
d_call: .
v_call: TRBV15

cdr3_nt: TGTGCCAGCAGGTGGGGGGACGTTCCGAACACTGAAGCTTTCTTT
cdr3_aa: CASRWGDVPNTEAFF
clone_size: few
j_call: TRBJ1-1
d_call: .
v_call: TRBV12-3/TRBV12-4

cdr3_nt: TGCGCCAGCAGCAGGCTGGACAGCTCCTATGGCTACACCTTC
cdr3_aa: CASSRLDSSYGYTF
clone_size: few
j_call: TRBJ1-2
d_call: .
v_call: TRBV5-1

cdr3_nt: TGTGCCAGCAGCTTGGCCGGGACAGGCACCAACTATGGCTACACCTTC
cdr3_aa: CASSLAGTGTNYGYTF
clone_size: few
j_call: TRBJ1-2
d_call: TRBD1
v_call: TRBV5-5

cdr3_nt: TGCGCCAGCAGCCGGTCCGGGGATAGCACAGATACGCAGTATTTT
cdr3_aa: CASSRSGDSTDTQYF
clone_size: .
j_call: TRBJ2-3
d_call: .
v_call: TRBV5-1

cdr3_nt: TGTGCCAGCAGCTTAAGGCAGGAAACTTCCGTTTCACCCCTCCACTTT
cdr3_aa: CASSLRQETSVSPLHF
clone_size: .
j_call: TRBJ1-6
d_call: .
v_call: TRBV7-2

cdr3_nt: TGTGCCAGCAGCTTGGTGAGAAGAGACTTCAATGAGCAGTTCTTC
cdr3_aa: CASSLVRRDFNEQFF
clone_size: few
j_call: TRBJ2-1
d_call: .
v_call: TRBV5-6

cdr3_nt: TGCGCCAGCAGCCATGGACAGGGCAGTCAGCCCCAGCATTTT
cdr3_aa: CASSHGQGSQPQHF
clone_size: few
j_call: TRBJ1-5
d_call: TRBD1
v_call: TRBV4-3

cdr3_nt: TGTGCCAGCAGCTTATACAGGGGGCATATCGAGACCCAGTACTTC
cdr3_aa: CASSLYRGHIETQYF
clone_size: .
j_call: TRBJ2-5
d_call: TRBD1
v_call: TRBV7-2

cdr3_nt: TGCGCCAGCAGCTTATCGTCCGGAGAGACCCAGTACTTC
cdr3_aa: CASSLSSGETQYF
clone_size: many
j_call: TRBJ2-5
d_call: .
v_call: TRBV5-1

cdr3_nt: TGTGCCAGCAGCCCACAAGGCAGCAGGGCGGGCACTGAAGCTTTCTTT
cdr3_aa: CASSPQGSRAGTEAFF
clone_size: .
j_call: TRBJ1-1
d_call: .
v_call: TRBV13

cdr3_nt: TGTGCCATCAGTGAGTCGAAGGCTAGCGGGATCTCCTACAATGAGCAGTTCTTC
cdr3_aa: CAISESKASGISYNEQFF
clone_size: .
j_call: TRBJ2-1
d_call: TRBD2
v_call: TRBV10-3

cdr3_nt: TGTGCCAGCAGCCGACCCTTAGAGCGGGAGGTGGCAGATACGCAGTATTTT
cdr3_aa: CASSRPLEREVADTQYF
clone_size: .
j_call: TRBJ2-3
d_call: TRBD2
v_call: TRBV11-1

cdr3_nt: TGCGCCAGCAGGGGATACACAGGGGGCGGCGAGCAGTACTTC
cdr3_aa: CASRGYTGGGEQYF
clone_size: .
j_call: TRBJ2-7
d_call: TRBD1
v_call: TRBV5-1

cdr3_nt: TGTGCCAGCAGTTTAGCGGGAAGGGAGCAGTACTTC
cdr3_aa: CASSLAGREQYF
clone_size: many
j_call: TRBJ2-7
d_call: .
v_call: TRBV27

cdr3_nt: TGCAGCGGGCATAACGGGATCTACAATGAGCAGTTCTTC
cdr3_aa: CSGHNGIYNEQFF
clone_size: few
j_call: TRBJ2-1
d_call: .
v_call: TRBV29-1

cdr3_nt: TGTGCCAGCAGTGCAAGCGGGACCCTCACAGATACGCAGTATTTT
cdr3_aa: CASSASGTLTDTQYF
clone_size: .
j_call: TRBJ2-3
d_call: TRBD2
v_call: TRBV6-1

cdr3_nt: TGCAGTGCTCGGGGGACAGGGGGCTCTGGGGCCAACGTCCTGACTTTC
cdr3_aa: CSARGTGGSGANVLTF
clone_size: .
j_call: TRBJ2-6
d_call: TRBD1
v_call: TRBV20-1

cdr3_nt: TGTGCCAGCAGTGACCAGGGGCAGAGGGGAACAGATACGCAGTATTTT
cdr3_aa: CASSDQGQRGTDTQYF
clone_size: .
j_call: TRBJ2-3
d_call: .
v_call: TRBV6-4

cdr3_nt: TGTGCCATCAGTGAGCAACGGGACGTACTCGAAAAACTGTTTTTT
cdr3_aa: CAISEQRDVLEKLFF
clone_size: once
j_call: TRBJ1-4
d_call: .
v_call: TRBV10-3

cdr3_nt: TGTGCCAGCAGCTTCCGCTCGACTGGGCCAAGGATTCAGTACTTC
cdr3_aa: CASSFRSTGPRIQYF
clone_size: few
j_call: TRBJ2-4
d_call: .
v_call: TRBV11-2

cdr3_nt: TGCGCCAGCAGCTCACAGGGGGCTGGAGCAGATACGCAGTATTTT
cdr3_aa: CASSSQGAGADTQYF
clone_size: few
j_call: TRBJ2-3
d_call: TRBD1
v_call: TRBV5-1

cdr3_nt: TGTGCCAGCAGCCAGGGCTGGTCTAGCGGGACCTACGAGCAGTACTTC
cdr3_aa: CASSQGWSSGTYEQYF
clone_size: few
j_call: TRBJ2-7
d_call: TRBD2
v_call: TRBV4-2

cdr3_nt: TGTGCCAGCAGTTCGATGGGCGTCACTGAAGCTTTCTTT
cdr3_aa: CASSSMGVTEAFF
clone_size: .
j_call: TRBJ1-1
d_call: .
v_call: TRBV7-9

cdr3_nt: TGTGCCAGCTCACCCCGACTTGGGCATGAGCAGTTCTTC
cdr3_aa: CASSPRLGHEQFF
clone_size: .
j_call: TRBJ2-1
d_call: .
v_call: TRBV18

cdr3_nt: TGTGCCAGCAGCCAAGATTTGGGGACTAGCAGGACCTACGAGCAGTACTTC
cdr3_aa: CASSQDLGTSRTYEQYF
clone_size: many
j_call: TRBJ2-7
d_call: TRBD2
v_call: TRBV4-2

cdr3_nt: TGTGCCAGCAGCTCCCAGTTCCTCCCTAGGGCCAACGTCCTGACTTTC
cdr3_aa: CASSSQFLPRANVLTF
clone_size: few
j_call: TRBJ2-6
d_call: .
v_call: TRBV7-2

cdr3_nt: TGTGCCAGCAGTGACATGTCTAGCGGGAGTCCAGATACGCAGTATTTT
cdr3_aa: CASSDMSSGSPDTQYF
clone_size: once
j_call: TRBJ2-3
d_call: TRBD2
v_call: TRBV25-1

cdr3_nt: TGTGCCAGCGGGACGACAAAACTCACAGATACGCAGTATTTT
cdr3_aa: CASGTTKLTDTQYF
clone_size: few
j_call: TRBJ2-3
d_call: .
v_call: TRBV7-9

cdr3_nt: TGTGCCAGCAGGAGGAGCGGGACAGGGGTGGATACGCAGTATTTT
cdr3_aa: CASRRSGTGVDTQYF
clone_size: few
j_call: TRBJ2-3
d_call: TRBD1
v_call: TRBV7-2

cdr3_nt: TGTGCCACTACCACGGGACAGTACACCGGGGAGCTGTTTTTT
cdr3_aa: CATTTGQYTGELFF
clone_size: .
j_call: TRBJ2-2
d_call: TRBD1
v_call: TRBV10-3

cdr3_nt: TGCAGTGCAACGACCGGGACTAGGCTCCAAGAGACCCAGTACTTC
cdr3_aa: CSATTGTRLQETQYF
clone_size: few
j_call: TRBJ2-5
d_call: TRBD2
v_call: TRBV20-1

cdr3_nt: TGTGCCAGCAGTCAGGGCGACACCGGGGAGCTGTTTTTT
cdr3_aa: CASSQGDTGELFF
clone_size: .
j_call: TRBJ2-2
d_call: .
v_call: TRBV7-9

cdr3_nt: TGTGCCAGCAGCTTGAACGGAGCTAATGAAAAACTGTTTTTT
cdr3_aa: CASSLNGANEKLFF
clone_size: .
j_call: TRBJ1-4
d_call: .
v_call: TRBV7-9

cdr3_nt: TGTGCCAGCAGGTTGTTAGGAGGGATTAGAGGCTACACCTTC
cdr3_aa: CASRLLGGIRGYTF
clone_size: .
j_call: TRBJ1-2
d_call: .
v_call: TRBV12-3/TRBV12-4

cdr3_nt: TGCGCCAGCATTCTAGGTCCGGGACAGGTATACTCTGGGGCCAACGTCCTGACTTTC
cdr3_aa: CASILGPGQVYSGANVLTF
clone_size: .
j_call: TRBJ2-6
d_call: TRBD1
v_call: TRBV5-1

cdr3_nt: TGTGCCACCAGCTACCCACGACGGTTGACTAGCCGCGGGGAGCTGTTTTTT
cdr3_aa: CATSYPRRLTSRGELFF
clone_size: .
j_call: TRBJ2-2
d_call: TRBD2
v_call: TRBV15

cdr3_nt: TGCGCCAGTCATACCGGGGGCCGGGAGACCCAGTACTTC
cdr3_aa: CASHTGGRETQYF
clone_size: .
j_call: TRBJ2-5
d_call: .
v_call: TRBV5-1

cdr3_nt: TGCGCCAGCACCTCGGACGTGGGGCGACACAATGAGCAGTTCTTC
cdr3_aa: CASTSDVGRHNEQFF
clone_size: .
j_call: TRBJ2-1
d_call: .
v_call: TRBV5-1

cdr3_nt: TGCAGTGCAACCGGGACTAGCTGGGCCTACGAGCAGTACTTC
cdr3_aa: CSATGTSWAYEQYF
clone_size: few
j_call: TRBJ2-7
d_call: TRBD2
v_call: TRBV20-1

cdr3_nt: TGCAGTGCTACCGGGACAGCGAACACTGAAGCTTTCTTT
cdr3_aa: CSATGTANTEAFF
clone_size: many
j_call: TRBJ1-1
d_call: TRBD1
v_call: TRBV20-1

cdr3_nt: TGTGCCAGCACCGGTACTAGCGGGACCTACGAGCAGTACTTC
cdr3_aa: CASTGTSGTYEQYF
clone_size: few
j_call: TRBJ2-7
d_call: TRBD2
v_call: TRBV6-1

cdr3_nt: TGTGCCAGTACCAAATCGAGGGCGACATGGACAGATACGCAGTATTTT
cdr3_aa: CASTKSRATWTDTQYF
clone_size: few
j_call: TRBJ2-3
d_call: .
v_call: TRBV19

cdr3_nt: TGCGCCAGCAGCTTGGGCGGCATGGCTGAAGCTTTCTTT
cdr3_aa: CASSLGGMAEAFF
clone_size: many
j_call: TRBJ1-1
d_call: .
v_call: TRBV5-1

cdr3_nt: TGTGCCAGCAGCTTAAGTGCTTTGTTGGGGGACGGCTACACCTTC
cdr3_aa: CASSLSALLGDGYTF
clone_size: .
j_call: TRBJ1-2
d_call: .
v_call: TRBV11-3

cdr3_nt: TGTGCCAGCAGCGACAGGGCGGCGTACGAGCAGTACTTC
cdr3_aa: CASSDRAAYEQYF
clone_size: .
j_call: TRBJ2-7
d_call: TRBD1
v_call: TRBV27

cdr3_nt: TGTGCCACCAGCGCGAGCGGGGCTGGTGATGAGCAGTTCTTC
cdr3_aa: CATSASGAGDEQFF
clone_size: few
j_call: TRBJ2-1
d_call: TRBD2
v_call: TRBV24-1

cdr3_nt: TGTGCCAGCAGTGATAGCGGGCGGGGGCGCAATGAGCAGTTCTTC
cdr3_aa: CASSDSGRGRNEQFF
clone_size: many
j_call: TRBJ2-1
d_call: .
v_call: TRBV25-1

cdr3_nt: TGCGCCAGCAGCTTACTGACTAGCGGCCTCTTCCGCTACAATGAGCAGTTCTTC
cdr3_aa: CASSLLTSGLFRYNEQFF
clone_size: .
j_call: TRBJ2-1
d_call: TRBD2
v_call: TRBV5-1

cdr3_nt: TGTGCCAGCGGCCAGCTGGAGACCCAGTACTTC
cdr3_aa: CASGQLETQYF
clone_size: .
j_call: TRBJ2-5
d_call: .
v_call: TRBV6-1

cdr3_nt: TGTGCCAGCAGCCCCTTCCGGCCCGGGTCCTACAATGAGCAGTTCTTC
cdr3_aa: CASSPFRPGSYNEQFF
clone_size: .
j_call: TRBJ2-1
d_call: .
v_call: TRBV5-6

cdr3_nt: TGCGCCAGCAGCTTGGGTCCAGGGCCTAATTATATTCAGTACTTC
cdr3_aa: CASSLGPGPNYIQYF
clone_size: few
j_call: TRBJ2-4
d_call: .
v_call: TRBV5-1

cdr3_nt: TGTGCCAGCAGCTTACGCGGGGCCAGCTCCTACAATGAGCAGTTCTTC
cdr3_aa: CASSLRGASSYNEQFF
clone_size: .
j_call: TRBJ2-1
d_call: .
v_call: TRBV9

cdr3_nt: TGCGCCAGCAGCCAAGATGTGGCAGCCGCGGATACGCAGTATTTT
cdr3_aa: CASSQDVAAADTQYF
clone_size: few
j_call: TRBJ2-3
d_call: .
v_call: TRBV4-3

cdr3_nt: TGTGCCAGCAGCTTCCTACCCAGCTTGGGACCCGACTACGAGCAGTACTTC
cdr3_aa: CASSFLPSLGPDYEQYF
clone_size: .
j_call: TRBJ2-7
d_call: .
v_call: TRBV7-2

cdr3_nt: TGCAGTGCTAGAAAGGAAGGTACAGAGACCCAGTACTTC
cdr3_aa: CSARKEGTETQYF
clone_size: many
j_call: TRBJ2-5
d_call: .
v_call: TRBV20-1

cdr3_nt: TGTGCCAGCAGGAGGGGGCAGGGTCATGGCTACACCTTC
cdr3_aa: CASRRGQGHGYTF
clone_size: few
j_call: TRBJ1-2
d_call: TRBD1
v_call: TRBV6-1

cdr3_nt: TGCGCCAGCAGCTTGGAGTTCCGGGACCCCTACGAGCAGTACTTC
cdr3_aa: CASSLEFRDPYEQYF
clone_size: many
j_call: TRBJ2-7
d_call: .
v_call: TRBV5-1

cdr3_nt: TGTGCCAGCAGTTTCACGGGGGGGAGCAATGAGCAGTTCTTC
cdr3_aa: CASSFTGGSNEQFF
clone_size: .
j_call: TRBJ2-1
d_call: TRBD2
v_call: TRBV12-3/TRBV12-4